This is a list of T cell receptor beta chains from one sample in a study of blood T cell repertoires in COVID-19. The protocol was immunoSEQ multiplex PCR, while the TCRdb copy is restricted to in-frame clones and leaves out a portion. Altogether around 190,000 clones are present, 70% to 90% being singletons, with the ten largest covering about 18%. Sequencing was carried out using peripheral blood. These TCRs come from a man aged 50-60 years with COVID-19, enrolled during active disease. Each CDR3 is given with its conserved first and last residue. The order of the fields is clone size, V gene, CDR3 protein. Size values are once, few and many counts, or a class for expanded clones, and some rows have none.

NA | TRBV4-2 | CASSHSSPGQVKGTGELFF
NA | TRBV7-9 | CASSFQGANGYTF
NA | TRBV7-3 | CASSLATQGRATDTQYF
once | TRBV7-6 | CASSLRTGGTEAFF
NA | TRBV7-9 | CASSSGLEGRQFF
few | TRBV19 | CASSIDGRISGELFF
NA | TRBV27 | CASRFGTSAHEQFF
NA | TRBV7-9 | CASSLLRQGADGYTF
once | TRBV27 | CASSPDRGTEAFF
NA | TRBV5-4 | CASSSGLAGTYEQYF
NA | TRBV6-5 | CASSYAGSQYEQYF
NA | TRBV25-1 | CASSGSTGDFAEAFF
NA | TRBV2 | CASSQLSGGANTGELFF
NA | TRBV5-1 | CASSLDRELGELFF
NA | TRBV6-5 | CASSYAGGLSYEQYF
NA | TRBV5-4 | CASSLAGGGYEQYF
NA | TRBV27 | CASRQQGRRELFF
few | TRBV6-2/TRBV6-3 | CASSYQGGNQPQHF
NA | TRBV5-4 | CASTPAPTSDANTGELFF
NA | TRBV25-1 | CASAGHGLGDEQYF
NA | TRBV19 | CASSFRPGQNYEQYF
NA | TRBV6-5 | CASSYYPGYGYTF
NA | TRBV20-1 | CSASLTSGSADTQYF
NA | TRBV5-1 | CASSLLLAMDEQFF